This TCR beta chain is from a study of T cell changes during pregnancy in multiple sclerosis. This clone has only one observation. Libraries were prepared by immunoSEQ multiplex PCR; TCRdb keeps only in-frame clonotypes and omits some of them. The table shows about 85,000 clones, with just over 90% occurring only once. This CDR3 is 12 amino acids long. Germline V gene data show CDR1 as MNHNY and CDR2 as SVGAGI (reference sequence). The V gene lost 6 bases and the J gene lost 8 bases, with 13 bases spanning the gap. This TCR came from a female donor with multiple sclerosis, enrolled in a pregnancy study. The material sequenced was peripheral blood, taken in the first trimester of pregnancy. V gene TRBV6-6 combines with J gene TRBJ1-2; no reliable D call. CDR3 coding DNA: TGTGCCAGCAGCTACCGGAAAGCGGGCTACACCTTC. Its translation: CASSYRKAGYTF.